The 9 T cell receptor beta chains presented below share a single source sample, sequenced in a study of T cells in Graves' hyperthyroidism and ophthalmopathy. Researchers amplified the TCR beta CDR3 regions from RNA transcripts. When the TCR CDR3 underwent first-round RT-PCR, the HTBI primer set was used. A single record per CDR3 protein comes from TCRdb applying MiXCR to the multiplex PCR reads. The sample includes a few hundred thousand distinct CDR3 sequences, approximately 14% of them seen just once. The sample consisted of blood. All receptors derive from a woman aged 25-40 years with Graves' ophthalmopathy.

The chain joins TRBV12-5 to TRBJ1-2; D unresolved. V lost 2 bases, J lost 8 bases, and 18 bases lay in between. The CDR3 totals 15 residues. Germline loops: CDR1 LGHNT, CDR2 FRNRAP. CDR3 protein: CASGLRQVMLRGYTF. The CDR3 bases are TGTGCTAGTGGTTTGCGGCAGGTGATGCTCCGGGGCTACACCTTC.

The sample holds many counts of this clonotype. The chain is built from TRBV20-1 and TRBJ2-4; a possible D gene is TRBD1 (6 bases). The CDR3 is made up of 14 amino acids. The V end lost 5 bases, the J end lost 1 base, and 12 bases lay between the germline ends. Germline V gene data show CDR1 as DFQATT and CDR2 as SNEGSKA (reference sequence). CDR3 in amino acids: CSAGLGAAKNIQYF. The CDR3 DNA reads TGCAGTGCTGGCTTGGGGGCTGCCAAAAACATTCAGTACTTC.

This clonotype was detected ten times or more. This rearrangement joins TRBV6-1 to TRBJ2-1; 11 bases line up with TRBD1. Germline CDR1 MNHNS, CDR2 SASEGT. J lost 7 bases, V lost 6 bases, and 5 bases had no gene match. The CDR3 extends over 14 amino acids. The CDR3 loop is CASRAGTGGNEQFF. DNA of the CDR3: TGTGCCAGCAGGGCCGGGACAGGGGGTAATGAGCAGTTCTTC.

This clonotype was counted between two and nine times. The chain recombines TRBV10-3 with TRBJ1-6; D unclear. This CDR3 spans 15 amino acids. Germline values: CDR1 ENHRY, CDR2 SYGVKD. The V end lost 4 bases, the J end lost 0 bases, and 7 bases lay between the germline ends. The CDR3 DNA reads TGTGCCATCAGTGCGGAGAGCTCCTATAATTCACCCCTCCACTTT. Residues: CAISAESSYNSPLHF.

This clonotype was observed many times. The chain couples TRBV6-2 or TRBV6-3 to TRBJ1-6, with TRBD1 identical over 9 bases. V dropped 2 bases and J dropped 9; count of bases not matched to a gene: 5. Germline V gene sequence: CDR1 MNHEY, CDR2 SVGEGT. CDR3 length: 15 residues. The CDR3 sequence: CASSYGGQGSSPLHF. The CDR3, as DNA: TGTGCCAGCAGTTACGGAGGACAGGGGAGTTCACCCCTCCACTTT.

This clonotype was found many times. The chain is built from TRBV3-1 and TRBJ1-5, with TRBD1 matching 8 bases. The CDR3 consists of 15 residues. Germline V gene sequence: CDR1 LGHDT, CDR2 YNNKEL (reference sequence). The junction had 8 bases not matched to a gene; V was cut back by 4 bases and J by 6 bases. The CDR3 nucleotides read TGTGCCAGCAGCCGACAGGGGTCGGGGCTTCAGCCCCAGCATTTT. It yields the protein CASSRQGSGLQPQHF. The full variable domain, with the rest looked up from reference TRBV3-1 and TRBJ1-5, is DTAVSQTPKYLVTQMGNDKSIKCEQNLGHDTMYWYKQDSKKFLKIMFSYNNKELIINETVPNRFSPKSPDKAHLNLHINSLELGDSAVYFCASSRQGSGLQPQHFGDGTRLSIL.

This clonotype was counted a few times. The V call is TRBV4-1, the J call TRBJ1-6; D is perhaps TRBD1 (5 bases). Germline lookup yields CDR1 MGHRA and CDR2 YSYEKL. The CDR3 loop spans 17 amino acids. Trimming took off 3 bases at V and 7 bases at J, with 19 bases between the two ends. The CDR3 reads CASSHPPGRDQNSPLHF. The CDR3 DNA is TGCGCCAGCAGCCACCCCCCGGGCCGGGACCAAAATTCACCCCTCCACTTT.

This clonotype was found many times. The chain is built from TRBV18 and TRBJ2-7, with D possibly called TRBD1 or TRBD2 (6 bases each). The germline V gene has CDR1 KGHSH and CDR2 LQKENI. Trimming shortened V by 3 bases and J by 3 bases, and 24 bases separated the two germline ends. The length of the CDR3 is 18 residues. The CDR3: CASSPWVGSGEVVYEQYF. The DNA for the CDR3 is TGTGCCAGCTCACCTTGGGTCGGCTCAGGGGAGGTAGTCTACGAGCAGTACTTC.

This clonotype was seen at least ten times. This chain links TRBV11-1 with TRBJ2-7; 8 bases are shared with TRBD2. Germline V gives CDR1 SGHAT, CDR2 FQDESV (reference sequence). There are 16 residues in the CDR3. V shed 5 bases, J shed 0 bases, and the junction held 9 bases outside the gene matches. CDR3 region: CASSPSGGHLSYEQYF. The CDR3 coding sequence is TGTGCCAGCAGCCCCTCGGGGGGGCACCTCTCCTACGAGCAGTACTTC.